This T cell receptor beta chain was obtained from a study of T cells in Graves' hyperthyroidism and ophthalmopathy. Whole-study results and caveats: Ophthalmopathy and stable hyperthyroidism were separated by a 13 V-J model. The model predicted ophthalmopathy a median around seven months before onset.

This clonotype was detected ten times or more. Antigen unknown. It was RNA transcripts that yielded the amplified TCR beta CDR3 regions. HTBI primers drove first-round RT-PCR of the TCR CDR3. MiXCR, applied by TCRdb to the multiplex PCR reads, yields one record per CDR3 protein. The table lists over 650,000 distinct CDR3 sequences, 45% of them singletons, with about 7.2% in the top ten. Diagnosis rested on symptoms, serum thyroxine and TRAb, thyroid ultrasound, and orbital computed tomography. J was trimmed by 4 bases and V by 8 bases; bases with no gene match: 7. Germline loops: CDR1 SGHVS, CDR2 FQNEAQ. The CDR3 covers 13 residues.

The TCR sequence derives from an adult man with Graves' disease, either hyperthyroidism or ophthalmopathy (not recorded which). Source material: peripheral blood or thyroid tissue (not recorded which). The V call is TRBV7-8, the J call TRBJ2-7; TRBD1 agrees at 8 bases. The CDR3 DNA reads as TGTGCCAGCCAGGGGACAGGAAGTTACGAGCAGTACTTC. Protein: CASQGTGSYEQYF.